The 22 T cell receptor beta chains below were found in one sample sequenced in a study of human T cells and chemical hapten exposure. Time point specified: patch test 1, 2 weeks after DPC sensitization. Treatment described: therapeutic diphenylcyclopropenone sensitization with weekly scalp DPC. TCRdb called the RACE reads again in MiXCR, with one record for every CDR3 protein. The table has around 300,000 distinct CDR3 sequences, around 7% seen once. The sample consisted of whole blood, taken in connection with sensitization to the hapten diphenylcyclopropenone (DPC). The receptors derive from a woman aged 18 to 35 with alopecia areata. Some clones in this sample may be carry-over from other donors' samples.

Many counts were recorded for this clonotype. The CDR3: CASSEGQGYQPQHF. The CDR3 DNA reads as TGTGCCAGCAGTGAAGGACAGGGGTACCAGCCCCAGCATTTT. V usage is TRBV2 and J usage is TRBJ1-5; 8 positions match TRBD1. CDR1 and CDR2 from the germline V gene are SNHLY and FYNNEI. V shed 1 base, J shed 7 bases, and the junction held 3 bases outside the gene matches. CDR3 length equals 14 residues.

This clonotype was picked up many times. The genes are TRBV20-1 and TRBJ2-5; D remains unclear. The CDR3 runs to 13 residues. Germline V gene data show CDR1 as DFQATT and CDR2 as SNEGSKA (reference sequence). V lost 3 bases and J 4 bases, leaving 12 bases between the germline ends. In DNA form, the CDR3 reads TGCAGTGCTAGTTTTCTCATTGCAGAGACCCAGTACTTC. Its protein is CSASFLIAETQYF.

This clonotype was seen ten or more times. The gene calls are TRBV5-1 and TRBJ2-7; TRBD2 matches at 7 bases. From germline, CDR1 is SGHRS and CDR2 YFSETQ. The CDR3 spans 15 residues. V lost 2 bases, J lost 3 bases, and 8 bases stayed unmatched. The CDR3 loop reads CASSFDGTKDYEQYF. In DNA form, the CDR3 reads TGCGCCAGCAGCTTCGACGGGACTAAGGACTACGAGCAGTACTTC.

This clonotype occurred a few times. The J gene is TRBJ1-6, the V gene TRBV5-4, with D perhaps TRBD1 (6 bases). This CDR3 comprises 16 residues. Trimming left V 5 bases short and J 10 bases short, with 22 bases between. Germline CDR1 and CDR2: SGHNT and YYREEE (reference sequence). The CDR3 spells CASRKFPRGKGSPLHF. Written as DNA, the CDR3 is TGTGCCAGCAGGAAATTCCCCAGGGGAAAGGGATCACCCCTCCACTTT.

This clonotype was seen a few times. V gene TRBV18 combines with J gene TRBJ1-2, with 8 bases identical to TRBD1. Per germline, CDR1 KGHSH and CDR2 LQKENI. Trimming cost V 3 bases and J 6 bases; bases outside gene matches: 12. The CDR3 has 16 amino acids. For the CDR3, the DNA is TGTGCCAGCTCACCGAACACCATACAGGGGGGGCATGGCTACACCTTC. Translation gives CASSPNTIQGGHGYTF.

This clonotype came up a few times. The chain employs TRBV12-3 or TRBV12-4 and TRBJ2-7; D is perhaps TRBD2 (6 bases). The CDR3 is 17 residues long. The germline V and J ends were trimmed by 6 bases and 6 bases, with 27 bases remaining between them. CDR3 nucleotides: TGTGCCAGCAGGAGAAACATGGGGGACGGGGGAGGACCCGAGCAGTACTTC. This sequence encodes CASRRNMGDGGGPEQYF.

This clonotype was recorded a few times. The V and J genes are TRBV12-3 or TRBV12-4 and TRBJ2-3; a weak D match, TRBD2 (7 bases). V lost 4 bases and J lost 0, with 17 bases in between. The CDR3 runs 17 residues. In DNA form, the CDR3 reads TGTGCCAGCAGTTCCTCCCGGGGGGCCTCTAGCACAGATACGCAGTATTTT. Translation: CASSSSRGASSTDTQYF.

This clonotype showed up just a few times. The gene calls are TRBV7-8 and TRBJ2-3; TRBD2 matches 14 bases. J gave up 0 bases and V 5 bases, and 7 bases lay outside the gene matches. Germline CDR1 reads SGHVS; CDR2 reads FQNEAQ. This CDR3 spans 18 amino acids. The DNA of the CDR3 is TGTGCCAGCAGCCCCGGACTAGCGGGGGGCCTTAGCACAGATACGCAGTATTTT. This translates into CASSPGLAGGLSTDTQYF.

This clonotype has a handful of counts. The chain uses TRBV20-1 and TRBJ1-5; D unresolved. CDR3 length: 14 amino acids. V was shortened by 1 base and J by 8 bases, with 15 bases between the two germline ends. In germline, CDR1 is DFQATT, CDR2 SNEGSKA (reference sequence). CDR3 sequence reads: CSARGVTGGEPQHF. CDR3 DNA sequence: TGCAGTGCTAGAGGAGTTACCGGTGGGGAGCCCCAGCATTTT.

The chain couples TRBV2 to TRBJ1-4; D call uncertain. The germline gives CDR1 SNHLY, CDR2 FYNNEI. The ends were cut back, 2 bases at V and 4 bases at J, with 17 bases in the middle. The CDR3 has 17 residues. CDR3 sequence (DNA): TGTGCCAGCAGTGAATATATTAGGCGTCACGATAATGAAAAACTGTTTTTT. It specifies CASSEYIRRHDNEKLFF.

This clonotype has more than one count but fewer than ten. The V call is TRBV2, the J call TRBJ2-3, with D possibly being TRBD2 (5 bases). Deletions cut 8 bases from V and 6 bases from J, with 12 bases between. The CDR3 length is 12 residues. Germline V gene sequence: CDR1 SNHLY, CDR2 FYNNEI. CDR3 bases: TGTGCCAGCGGGCCACGGAGGGATACGCAGTATTTT. Protein sequence: CASGPRRDTQYF.

Many counts were recorded for this clonotype. CDR3 coding DNA: TGTGCCAGCAGCTTAGGTGGGCCTAGGGACGGCCAGCCCCAGCATTTT. This encodes CASSLGGPRDGQPQHF. The rearrangement joins TRBV7-9 to TRBJ1-5; possible D gene TRBD1, 5 bases. The CDR3 totals 16 residues. Germline V gene lookup returns CDR1 SEHNR and CDR2 FQNEAQ (reference sequence). V shed 1 base and J shed 7 bases, with 17 bases lying between them.

This clonotype was seen at least ten times. The chain employs TRBV28 and TRBJ1-6; D perhaps matches TRBD1 (5 bases). V shed 3 bases and J shed 9 bases, with 12 bases lying between them. Germline V gene data show CDR1 as MDHEN and CDR2 as SYDVKM. CDR3 length: 14 residues. The CDR3 bases are TGTGCCAGCAGTTTTATGCAGGGCACTTCACCCCTCCACTTT. Its translation: CASSFMQGTSPLHF. Drawing the rest from reference TRBV28 and TRBJ1-6, the complete variable domain is DVKVTQSSRYLVKRTGEKVFLECVQDMDHENMFWYRQDPGLGLRLIYFSYDVKMKEKGDIPEGYSVSREKKERFSLILESASTNQTSMYLCASSFMQGTSPLHFGNGTRLTVT.

This clonotype showed up just a few times. The chain couples TRBV2 to TRBJ2-7; D ambiguous. The CDR3 is 10 residues long. Per germline, CDR1 SNHLY and CDR2 FYNNEI. V gave up 5 bases and J gave up 4 bases, with 3 bases separating them. The CDR3 region is CASSIYEQYF. CDR3 in DNA: TGTGCCAGCAGTATTTACGAGCAGTACTTC. The variable domain in full, with the rest retrieved from reference TRBV2 and TRBJ2-7, is EPEVTQTPSHQVTQMGQEVILRCVPISNHLYFYWYRQILGQKVEFLVSFYNNEISEKSEIFDDQFSVERPDGSNFTLKIRSTKLEDSAMYFCASSIYEQYFGPGTRLTVT.

This sequence joins TRBV5-6 and TRBJ1-1; D is undetermined. This CDR3 region has 14 residues. The germline gives CDR1 SGHDT, CDR2 YYEEEE. V lost 3 bases and J lost 6, with 15 bases in between. The DNA of the CDR3 is TGTGCCAGCAGCTCTAAACCTCACGGGCCTGAAGCTTTCTTT. The encoded protein is CASSSKPHGPEAFF.

This clonotype was found many times. The rearrangement links TRBV6-5 to TRBJ2-1, with 8 bases aligning to TRBD2. Germline CDR1 is MNHEY and CDR2 is SVGAGI. The CDR3 length is 15 residues. Trimming at V came to 2 bases and at J to 6 bases, leaving 6 bases not matched to a gene. The CDR3 region is CASSYAGGAPNEQFF. In DNA, the CDR3 is TGTGCCAGCAGTTACGCGGGGGGCGCCCCCAATGAGCAGTTCTTC.

This clonotype was detected a few times. V gene TRBV28 combines with J gene TRBJ1-1; tentative D call: TRBD1 (6 bases). CDR1 is MDHEN and CDR2 is SYDVKM in the germline V gene. This CDR3 is built from 16 residues. V shed 4 bases and J shed 0 bases, with 15 bases lying between them. The CDR3 DNA follows: TGTGCCAGCAGTTCCGTAAGGGGGAGAATGAACACTGAAGCTTTCTTT. Translated: CASSSVRGRMNTEAFF.

This clonotype was counted a few times. The chain employs TRBV29-1 and TRBJ2-5; D perhaps matches TRBD2 (5 bases). Germline lookup yields CDR1 SQVTM and CDR2 ANQGSEA. The CDR3 contains 14 residues. V was cut by 2 bases and J by 4 bases, with 14 bases left in between. DNA of the CDR3: TGCAGCGTTGAAAAATTTGACTATTCAGAGACCCAGTACTTC. Its translation is CSVEKFDYSETQYF.

This clonotype was seen more than once but under ten times. This chain connects TRBV5-4 to TRBJ1-3; D gene ambiguous. V was clipped by 0 bases and J by 0 bases, with 7 bases between them. The CDR3 is 15 amino acids. Germline assignment: CDR1 SGHNT and CDR2 YYREEE (reference sequence). The CDR3 bases are TGTGCCAGCAGCTTGGGGCGTGGCTCTGGAAACACCATATATTTT. This sequence encodes CASSLGRGSGNTIYF. The full variable domain, with the rest looked up from reference TRBV5-4 and TRBJ1-3, is ETGVTQSPTHLIKTRGQQVTLRCSSQSGHNTVSWYQQALGQGPQFIFQYYREEENGRGNFPPRFSGLQFPNYSSELNVNALELDDSALYLCASSLGRGSGNTIYFGEGSWLTVV.

The chain links TRBV5-1 to TRBJ1-3; no clear D. Germline CDR1 is SGHRS and CDR2 is YFSETQ. Deletions cut 0 bases from V and 8 bases from J, with 15 bases between. The CDR3 covers 15 residues. CDR3 coding DNA: TGCGCCAGCAGCTTGGGTGACTTCCCGGGTCACACCATATATTTT. This encodes CASSLGDFPGHTIYF.

The chain is built from TRBV20-1 and TRBJ2-3; the D is unclear. The germline V gene has CDR1 DFQATT and CDR2 SNEGSKA (reference sequence). This CDR3 spans 15 amino acids. V lost 3 bases, J lost 0 bases, and 13 bases lay in between. This CDR3 reads CSASPPSLSTDTQYF. The CDR3 DNA sequence: TGCAGTGCTAGCCCCCCCAGCCTCAGCACAGATACGCAGTATTTT.

This clonotype was counted a few times. The gene calls are TRBV6-1 and TRBJ1-2; no firm D call. The germline V gene encodes CDR1 MNHNS and CDR2 SASEGT. CDR3 length equals 15 residues. Trimming left V 8 bases short and J 4 bases short, with 20 bases between. The CDR3 loop is CASSKEGPWTYGYTF. DNA of the CDR3: TGTGCCAGCTCCAAAGAGGGTCCTTGGACCTATGGCTACACCTTC.